Below are 30 T cell receptor beta chains sequenced from a single sample in a study of Tregs in tolerant kidney transplant recipients. Profiling relied on immunoSEQ multiplex PCR, and the TCRdb table lists in-frame clones only, not all of them. The sample lists 15,000 to 20,000 clones; approximately 57% were seen once. For these TCRs, the target antigens are not known. The sequenced sample was Tregs from blood cultured with allogeneic cells. These receptor sequences come from a human donor in good health.

This chain joins TRBV7-2 and TRBJ1-5, with 7 bases identical to TRBD1. CDR3 length equals 16 residues. V was clipped by 4 bases and J by 0 bases; unmatched bases: 6. Germline loops: CDR1 SGHTA, CDR2 FQGNSA. The CDR3 coding sequence is TGTGCCAGCAGCTGGACAGGACCTTATAGCAATCAGCCCCAGCATTTT. Its protein is CASSWTGPYSNQPQHF.

This chain links TRBV6-4 with TRBJ1-2; D unresolved. The CDR3 length is 19 residues. Per the germline V gene, CDR1 is MRHNA and CDR2 is SNTAGT. Trimming removed 0 bases from V and 6 bases from J, with 26 bases in between. For the CDR3, the DNA is TGTGCCAGCAGTGACTCGAAACTGATATGGGGTTTTAAAGGTAATGGCTACACCTTC. It encodes CASSDSKLIWGFKGNGYTF.

The rearrangement links TRBV15 to TRBJ2-1, with D possibly matching TRBD1 (5 bases). This CDR3 spans 15 amino acids. Germline CDR1 and CDR2: LNHNV and YYDKDF (reference sequence). Trimming removed 5 bases from V and 4 bases from J, with 15 bases in between. The CDR3 region has the DNA TGTGCCACCAGCGGTCCTACCTACAGGTACAATGAGCAGTTCTTC. This codes for CATSGPTYRYNEQFF.

This clone came up a few times. The J gene is TRBJ2-5, the V gene TRBV5-1; maybe TRBD2 (6 bases). CDR1 SGHRS and CDR2 YFSETQ come from the germline V gene. This CDR3 has 13 residues. V was trimmed by 0 bases and J by 7 bases, leaving 10 bases between them. This CDR3 reads CASSLVPGGTQYF. In DNA form, the CDR3 reads TGCGCCAGCAGCTTGGTACCCGGGGGGACCCAGTACTTC.

This clone was observed a handful of times. The chain recombines TRBV6-6 with TRBJ2-7; TRBD1 might be the D (6 bases). Between the trimmed V and J ends, which lost 6 bases and 5 bases, there was a span of 11 bases. The CDR3 consists of 12 residues. From germline, CDR1 is MNHNY and CDR2 SVGAGI (reference sequence). The CDR3 loop reads CASSDPGDEQYF. CDR3 sequence (DNA): TGTGCCAGCAGCGACCCAGGGGACGAGCAGTACTTC.

This clone was counted only a few times. This chain uses TRBV5-6 with TRBJ1-2; the match to TRBD1 covers 8 bases. This CDR3 region has 16 residues. J gave up 7 bases and V 0 bases, and 11 bases lay outside the gene matches. From germline, CDR1 is SGHDT and CDR2 YYEEEE. The CDR3 protein is CASSLVPGQGGGGYTF. The CDR3 DNA is TGTGCCAGCAGCTTGGTTCCCGGACAGGGTGGCGGTGGCTACACCTTC.

The chain carries TRBV27 and TRBJ2-3; 16 bases agree with TRBD2. Germline CDR1 and CDR2: MNHEY and SMNVEV (reference sequence). CDR3 length equals 19 residues. V was clipped by 3 bases and J by 2 bases; unmatched bases: 8. The DNA of the CDR3 is TGTGCCAGCAGTTTCTCAGGGACTAGCGGGGGGGCTTACACAGATACGCAGTATTTT. Translated, it gives CASSFSGTSGGAYTDTQYF.

The chain has TRBV5-4 and TRBJ2-1; D may be TRBD1 or TRBD2 (5 bases each). V was pared by 2 bases and J by 6 bases, with 15 bases between. CDR3 size: 15 residues. Germline V gene lookup returns CDR1 SGHNT and CDR2 YYREEE (reference sequence). The CDR3 DNA reads TGTGCCAGCAGCTTAGTATGGAAGGGGAGCAATGAGCAGTTCTTC. It specifies CASSLVWKGSNEQFF.

The chain links TRBV7-2 to TRBJ2-3; 7 bases map to TRBD2. The germline V gene encodes CDR1 SGHTA and CDR2 FQGNSA. The CDR3 is 16 amino acids. V lost 5 bases to trimming and J lost 1 base; unmatched junction nucleotides: 9. The CDR3 is CASSQDPGRRTDTQYF. The CDR3 DNA reads as TGTGCCAGCAGCCAAGATCCCGGGAGGCGCACAGATACGCAGTATTTT. Filled out from reference TRBV7-2 and TRBJ2-3, the complete variable domain reads GAGVSQSPSNKVTEKGKDVELRCDPISGHTALYWYRQSLGQGLEFLIYFQGNSAPDKSGLPSDRFSAERTGGSVSTLTIQRTQQEDSAVYLCASSQDPGRRTDTQYFGPGTRLTVL.

The CDR3 nucleotides are TGTGCCAGCAGCATGTTACCGGGACTAGCGCTCAATGAGCAGTTCTTC. Translated: CASSMLPGLALNEQFF. The chain links TRBV7-2 to TRBJ2-1, with TRBD2 matching 10 bases. The V gene end was trimmed by 5 bases and the J gene end by 6 bases; junction bases not matched to a gene: 10. The CDR3 extends over 16 amino acids. Germline V lookup: CDR1 SGHTA, CDR2 FQGNSA. Full variable domain (rest looked up from reference TRBV7-2 and TRBJ2-1): GAGVSQSPSNKVTEKGKDVELRCDPISGHTALYWYRQSLGQGLEFLIYFQGNSAPDKSGLPSDRFSAERTGGSVSTLTIQRTQQEDSAVYLCASSMLPGLALNEQFFGPGTRLTVL.

The V and J genes are TRBV11-3 and TRBJ1-2; D is possibly TRBD1 (5 bases). V lost 4 bases, J lost 7 bases, and 16 bases lay in between. There are 14 residues in the CDR3. The V gene's germline CDR1 is SGHNT and CDR2 YENEEA. Here the CDR3 reads CASSSRSGVVGYTF. DNA for the CDR3: TGTGCCAGCAGCTCTCGGTCGGGGGTTGTTGGCTACACCTTC.

V usage is TRBV18 and J usage is TRBJ2-5, with TRBD2 matching 13 bases. The germline CDR1 and CDR2 sequences are KGHSH and LQKENI. With 4 bases clipped from V and 9 bases from J, the junction kept 8 bases outside the gene matches. CDR3 size: 15 residues. CDR3 DNA sequence: TGTGCCAGCTCACGTGGACTAGCGGGGGACCTGGCCCAGTACTTC. Translation gives CASSRGLAGDLAQYF. Complete variable domain (other parts from reference TRBV18 and TRBJ2-5): NAGVMQNPRHLVRRRGQEARLRCSPMKGHSHVYWYRQLPEEGLKFMVYLQKENIIDESGMPKERFSAEFPKEGPSILRIQQVVRGDSAAYFCASSRGLAGDLAQYFGPGTRLLVL.

This clone was seen once. The rearrangement links TRBV6-6 to TRBJ2-7; tentative D call: TRBD2 (6 bases). This CDR3 has 15 amino acids. Per the germline V gene, CDR1 is MNHNY and CDR2 is SVGAGI (reference sequence). V lost 5 bases to trimming and J lost 0 bases, with 14 bases between them. The chain's CDR3 is CASSGGRGYSYEQYF. CDR3 bases: TGTGCCAGCAGTGGGGGGAGAGGGTACTCCTACGAGCAGTACTTC.

This clone ranks as medium-sized (0.01 to 0.1%). The genes are TRBV7-9 and TRBJ2-2; 9 bases align to TRBD2. The CDR3 runs to 16 residues. Per the germline V gene, CDR1 is SEHNR and CDR2 is FQNEAQ (reference sequence). Trimming at V came to 5 bases and at J to 6 bases, leaving 10 bases not matched to a gene. CDR3 sequence reads: CASSLSGTSSPGELFF. DNA of the CDR3: TGTGCCAGCAGCCTATCCGGGACTAGCTCCCCCGGGGAGCTGTTTTTT.

V usage is TRBV1 and J usage is TRBJ2-7; TRBD2, as called in the table, went unchecked against the DNA. TRBV1 is noted as a pseudogene. This CDR3 contains 15 residues. This CDR3 is CTSSHSGTRTYEQYF. The DNA of the CDR3 is TGCACCAGCAGCCACTCCGGGACTCGCACCTACGAGCAGTACTTC.

The V call is TRBV5-1, the J call TRBJ2-6; D assignment may be TRBD1 or TRBD2 (5 bases each). With 4 bases removed from V and 0 bases from J, the gap between germline ends came to 14 bases. The CDR3 loop spans 17 amino acids. CDR1 is SGHRS and CDR2 is YFSETQ in the germline V gene. The CDR3 coding sequence is TGCGCCAGCAGCCGGGACGGTATCCTCTCTGGGGCCAACGTCCTGACTTTC. Translating it yields CASSRDGILSGANVLTF.

This clone was seen only a few times. The CDR3 reads CASRLLSGARGQYF. The CDR3 DNA is TGTGCCAGCAGATTGCTTAGCGGGGCCCGGGGGCAGTATTTT. V is TRBV6-6 and J is TRBJ2-3; 8 bases match TRBD2. The ends lost 6 bases at V and 11 bases at J; junction bases unmatched: 13. The CDR3 extends over 14 amino acids. Germline assignment: CDR1 MNHNY and CDR2 SVGAGI (reference sequence).

The rearrangement uses TRBV9 and TRBJ1-1; no definite D call. Germline lookup yields CDR1 SGDLS and CDR2 YYNGEE. The length of the CDR3 is 15 residues. V gave up 0 bases and J gave up 3 bases, with 12 bases separating them. CDR3 residues: CASSVGFRRDTEAFF. The CDR3 DNA is TGTGCCAGCAGCGTAGGATTCCGGCGGGACACTGAAGCTTTCTTT.

The chain has TRBV18 and TRBJ1-2; 8 nucleotides line up with TRBD1. Germline V lookup: CDR1 KGHSH, CDR2 LQKENI. V lost 3 bases, J lost 0 bases, and 3 bases stayed unmatched. The CDR3 totals 15 residues. The CDR3 bases are TGTGCCAGCTCACCCCAGGGACAGGCTAACTATGGCTACACCTTC. Its protein is CASSPQGQANYGYTF.

By proportion, this clone is medium-sized. This chain links TRBV27 with TRBJ2-7; 7 nucleotides agree with TRBD2. The CDR3 covers 14 residues. V trimming: 4 bases; J trimming: 0 bases; junction bases outside the gene matches: 3. CDR1 and CDR2 (germline): MNHEY, SMNVEV (reference sequence). The CDR3 sequence: CASSYSGGSYEQYF. The CDR3 coding sequence is TGTGCCAGCAGTTACTCGGGAGGCTCCTACGAGCAGTACTTC.

The chain carries TRBV7-2 and TRBJ2-5; no reliable D call. There are 14 residues in the CDR3. V lost 4 bases and J 4 bases, leaving 13 bases between the germline ends. Germline loops: CDR1 SGHTA, CDR2 FQGNSA. The CDR3 DNA sequence: TGTGCCAGCAGCTCCTTTCGAAGCCGAGAGACCCAGTACTTC. Translation gives CASSSFRSRETQYF.

This clone was counted ten times or more. The chain couples TRBV6-1 to TRBJ2-1, with 8 bases lining up with TRBD1. This CDR3 region has 14 residues. Germline CDR1 reads MNHNS; CDR2 reads SASEGT. Trimming took 7 bases from V and 13 from J; bases not matched to a gene: 15. This CDR3 is CASTPRLTGAQQFF. For the CDR3, the DNA is TGTGCCAGCACTCCTCGGTTGACAGGGGCCCAACAGTTCTTC.

This clone was detected once. This sequence joins TRBV15 and TRBJ1-4, with no clear D. The CDR3 is 13 amino acids. Germline CDR1 LNHNV, CDR2 YYDKDF (reference sequence). V was pared by 1 base and J by 8 bases, with 8 bases between. CDR3 sequence: CATSRGFGEKLFF. The DNA for the CDR3 is TGTGCCACCAGCAGAGGGTTCGGGGAAAAACTGTTTTTT.

This clone qualifies as medium-sized. The rearrangement links TRBV7-2 to TRBJ2-7; 11 bases map to TRBD2. Per germline, CDR1 SGHTA and CDR2 FQGNSA. The CDR3 sequence is 16 residues long. V lost 3 bases and J lost 1; bases outside the gene matches: 5. DNA for the CDR3: TGTGCCAGCAGCTTGGAGGGGACTAGCGGATCCTACGAGCAGTACTTC. This translates into CASSLEGTSGSYEQYF. Drawing the rest from reference TRBV7-2 and TRBJ2-7, the complete variable domain is GAGVSQSPSNKVTEKGKDVELRCDPISGHTALYWYRQSLGQGLEFLIYFQGNSAPDKSGLPSDRFSAERTGGSVSTLTIQRTQQEDSAVYLCASSLEGTSGSYEQYFGPGTRLTVT.

This clone was counted once. The chain has TRBV2 and TRBJ1-6; D is unclear. Deletions cut 9 bases from V and 8 bases from J, with 23 bases between. The germline V gene encodes CDR1 SNHLY and CDR2 FYNNEI. The CDR3 extends over 16 amino acids. The CDR3 sequence: CASALRSPRTDSPLHF. CDR3 bases: TGTGCCAGTGCCCTGAGGTCCCCCCGCACGGATTCACCCCTCCACTTT.

A single count supports this clone. This chain uses TRBV25-1 with TRBJ2-7; D call uncertain. V lost 3 bases to trimming and J lost 1 base, with 4 bases between them. The germline V gene encodes CDR1 MGHDK and CDR2 SYGVNS. The CDR3 length is 12 residues. CDR3 in amino acids: CASSERSYEQYF. The CDR3 DNA reads as TGTGCCAGCAGTGAGAGGTCCTACGAGCAGTACTTC.

The V and J genes are TRBV29-1 and TRBJ2-5; TRBD2 matches 7 bases. The J segment lost 4 bases and the V segment lost 4 bases, leaving 12 bases of the junction unmatched. CDR1 SQVTM and CDR2 ANQGSEA come from the germline V gene. This CDR3 is built from 15 residues. The CDR3 reads CSVGRSGGVGETQYF. For the CDR3, the DNA is TGCAGCGTTGGAAGGTCTGGGGGGGTAGGAGAGACCCAGTACTTC.

This chain joins TRBV5-1 and TRBJ2-2; TRBD2 aligns across 15 bases. The CDR3 is 17 amino acids. V was pared by 4 bases and J by 4 bases, with 5 bases of the junction left unmatched. CDR1 is SGHRS and CDR2 is YFSETQ in the germline V gene. The CDR3 sequence: CASSEGLAGGGTGELFF. The CDR3 DNA sequence: TGCGCCAGCAGCGAAGGACTAGCGGGAGGGGGCACCGGGGAGCTGTTTTTT.

The chain recombines TRBV11-3 with TRBJ1-6, with TRBD1 identical over 7 bases. V lost 5 bases and J lost 8; bases outside the gene matches: 3. CDR1 is SGHNT, CDR2 YENEEA, per germline. This CDR3 is 13 amino acids long. CDR3 in DNA: TGTGCCAGCAGCCTAACAGGGGATTCACCCCTCCACTTT. Amino acid sequence: CASSLTGDSPLHF.

J is TRBJ1-4 and V is TRBV10-3, with D unclear. The germline V and J ends were trimmed by 5 bases and 3 bases, with 10 bases remaining between them. Per the germline V gene, CDR1 is ENHRY and CDR2 is SYGVKD. The CDR3 is made up of 14 amino acids. The CDR3 spells CAISPGLPNEKLFF. The CDR3 DNA sequence: TGTGCCATCAGTCCGGGCCTCCCTAATGAAAAACTGTTTTTT.